The next 14 T cell receptor beta chains were all read from a single sample in a study of T cell responses to AZD1222 COVID-19 vaccine. This table comes from immunoSEQ multiplex PCR, and its TCRdb copy is limited to in-frame clones, with some not included. The table has 150,000 to 200,000 clones, 90% seen once. Specimen: peripheral blood, collected on day 0 of AZD1222 vaccination. All receptors come from an adult in good health.

The chain is built from TRBV6-5 and TRBJ1-5, with D tentatively TRBD1 (5 bases). The germline gives CDR1 MNHEY, CDR2 SVGAGI. CDR3 size: 14 residues. V was clipped by 7 bases and J by 3 bases, with 13 bases between them. CDR3 coding DNA: TGTGCCAGCACCCGGGGCAGGGACAATCAGCCCCAGCATTTT. Translated: CASTRGRDNQPQHF.

The chain is built from TRBV19 and TRBJ1-1; D perhaps matches TRBD1 (5 bases). The CDR3 contains 15 residues. The V and J ends lost 4 bases and 1 base respectively, with 13 bases between them. In germline, CDR1 is LNHDA, CDR2 SQIVND (reference sequence). The CDR3 DNA reads TGTGCCAGTAGTAGGGAGGGACGGAAGAACACTGAAGCTTTCTTT. Its translation is CASSREGRKNTEAFF.

In nucleotides, the CDR3 is TGTGCCAGCTCGTTAGCGAGTCCGGGCACAGATACGCAGTATTTT. Its translation is CASSLASPGTDTQYF. V and J are TRBV19 and TRBJ2-3, with a possible D match to TRBD2 (5 bases). This CDR3 comprises 15 residues. V dropped 9 bases and J dropped 1 base, with 17 bases sitting between them. CDR1 is LNHDA, CDR2 SQIVND, per germline (reference sequence).

The V gene is TRBV12-2, the J gene TRBJ1-1; the table names TRBD1, a call not compared with the DNA. TRBV12-2 is a listed pseudogene. The CDR3 contains 22 residues. The CDR3 loop reads CASLSCSRDRGRNTKMNTEAFF. Written as DNA, the CDR3 is TGTGCAAGTCTCTCATGCTCCCGGGACAGGGGGCGAAACACGAAAATGAACACTGAAGCTTTCTTT.

V gene TRBV5-6 combines with J gene TRBJ1-4; D possibly corresponds to TRBD1 (6 bases). Trimming took 3 bases from V and 7 from J, leaving 16 bases between them. CDR1 and CDR2 from the germline V gene are SGHDT and YYEEEE. This CDR3 has 15 residues. Here the CDR3 DNA reads TGTGCCAGCAGCTCAACAGGGACGCGGAGTGAAAAACTGTTTTTT. Its protein product is CASSSTGTRSEKLFF. Filled out from reference TRBV5-6 and TRBJ1-4, the complete variable domain reads DAGVTQSPTHLIKTRGQQVTLRCSPKSGHDTVSWYQQALGQGPQFIFQYYEEEERQRGNFPDRFSGHQFPNYSSELNVNALLLGDSALYLCASSSTGTRSEKLFFGSGTQLSVL.

V gene TRBV6-5 combines with J gene TRBJ1-5; D not resolved. The CDR3 has 13 residues. CDR1 MNHEY and CDR2 SVGAGI come from the germline V gene. The V end lost 6 bases, the J end lost 4 bases, and 10 bases lay between the germline ends. The DNA for the CDR3 is TGTGCCAGCAGGGTGACATTGAATCAGCCCCAGCATTTT. It is translated as CASRVTLNQPQHF.

This clone appeared once. The chain carries TRBV28 and TRBJ2-1; D remains ambiguous. Trimming removed 4 bases at V and 7 bases at J, with 8 bases between. The CDR3 covers 12 residues. Germline V gives CDR1 MDHEN, CDR2 SYDVKM. The CDR3 reads CASSSTVNEQFF. The CDR3 DNA reads as TGTGCCAGCAGTTCGACTGTGAATGAGCAGTTCTTC.

The chain links TRBV10-1 to TRBJ2-1; D not certain. The germline gives CDR1 WNHNN, CDR2 SYGVQD (reference sequence). The V end lost 9 bases, the J end lost 7 bases, and 22 bases lay between the germline ends. CDR3 length: 15 residues. CDR3: CASAREKKGKNEQFF. CDR3 sequence (DNA): TGCGCCAGTGCCCGAGAGAAAAAGGGTAAAAATGAGCAGTTCTTC.

This rearrangement joins TRBV5-1 to TRBJ1-4; 10 bases are a match to TRBD1. The CDR3 has 16 residues. Germline V CDR1 and CDR2: SGHRS, YFSETQ. V gave up 4 bases and J gave up 2 bases; unmatched junction bases: 5. The chain's CDR3 is CASSLGTGATNEKLFF. CDR3 DNA: TGCGCCAGCAGCCTCGGGACAGGGGCGACTAATGAAAAACTGTTTTTT.

This rearrangement joins TRBV4-2 to TRBJ2-3, with D maybe TRBD2 (7 bases). The CDR3 extends over 16 amino acids. The germline V and J ends were trimmed by 1 base and 2 bases, with 13 bases remaining between them. CDR1 is LGHNA and CDR2 is YNFKEQ in the germline V gene. The DNA of the CDR3 is TGTGCCAGCAGCCAAGTAGGGGGGGGGACCACAGATACGCAGTATTTT. This encodes CASSQVGGGTTDTQYF.

The rearrangement uses TRBV15 and TRBJ2-3, with D hard to call. V was trimmed by 1 base and J by 2 bases, leaving 16 bases between them. The germline V gene has CDR1 LNHNV and CDR2 YYDKDF (reference sequence). CDR3 length: 17 amino acids. CDR3 coding DNA: TGTGCCACCAGCAGAGGGGCCTTAGACCGGACCACAGATACGCAGTATTTT. Its translation: CATSRGALDRTTDTQYF.

With regard to this clone: A junction boundary mismatches the germline segment, possibly from a read error. Other nucleotide sequences from this sample produce the same CDR3. V and J are TRBV7-2 and TRBJ2-5; no clear D. There are 12 residues in the CDR3. Germline assignment: CDR1 SGHTA and CDR2 FQGNSA. DNA of the CDR3: TGTGCCAGCAGCTTTTTCCAAGAGACCCAATACTTC. Translating gives CASSFFQETQYF.

The chain links TRBV18 to TRBJ1-1; no clear D. There are 12 residues in the CDR3. The V gene lost 4 bases and the J gene lost 4 bases, with 7 bases spanning the gap. Germline CDR1 KGHSH, CDR2 LQKENI. CDR3 loop: CASSLYGTEAFF. CDR3 in DNA: TGTGCCAGCTCACTGTACGGCACTGAAGCTTTCTTT.

This clone has only one observation. The V and J genes are TRBV25-1 and TRBJ1-3, with D perhaps matching TRBD1 (5 bases). CDR1 and CDR2 from the germline V gene are MGHDK and SYGVNS. V lost 4 bases to trimming and J lost 1 base, with 11 bases between them. This CDR3 region has 15 residues. CDR3 in amino acids: CASSVGGGSGNTIYF. CDR3 DNA: TGTGCCAGCAGTGTGGGTGGGGGGTCTGGAAACACCATATATTTT.